The rows below give T cell receptor beta chains drawn from one sample of a study of CD8 T cells in ankylosing spondylitis. TCRdb independently ran MiXCR on the 5' RACE reads; one entry per CDR3 protein. The repertoire holds hundreds of thousands of distinct CDR3 sequences, with 20% to 30% as singletons. The sample consisted of blood, either unsorted or a sorted T cell fraction (not recorded which). The receptors were sampled from a male donor with ankylosing spondylitis or in good health (not recorded which). CDR3s include the opening cysteine and the closing phenylalanine or tryptophan. The D gene is left open where the match is weak. Expanded clones get a size class; other rows say once, few or many, or leave the size out.

TRBV20-1,.,15,TRBJ1-2,.,CSAEPSGGPHYGYTF,TGCAGTGCTGAACCGTCGGGGGGCCCCCACTATGGCTACACCTTC
TRBV10-3,many,13,TRBJ2-7,.,CAISFDRSYEQYF,TGTGCCATCAGTTTTGACAGATCCTACGAGCAGTACTTC
TRBV4-2,.,15,TRBJ1-2,.,CASGPTGVETYGYTF,TGTGCCAGCGGCCCGACTGGGGTTGAGACCTATGGCTACACCTTC
TRBV20-1,few,14,TRBJ2-1,.,CSALAPNSYNEQFF,TGCAGTGCTTTAGCACCAAACTCCTACAATGAGCAGTTCTTC
TRBV20-1,few,11,TRBJ2-7,.,CSLLGGNEQYF,TGCAGCCTTCTGGGTGGGAACGAGCAGTACTTC
TRBV6-5,.,14,TRBJ1-5,.,CASSYGLNVEPQHF,TGTGCCAGCAGTTACGGCCTCAACGTGGAGCCCCAGCATTTT
TRBV29-1,.,16,TRBJ2-1,.,CSVEEEGKSTYNEQFF,TGCAGCGTTGAAGAGGAAGGGAAGTCAACTTACAATGAGCAGTTCTTC
TRBV12-3/TRBV12-4,.,15,TRBJ1-1,.,CASSSRAGGNTEAFF,TGTGCCAGCAGCTCGCGGGCGGGTGGGAACACTGAAGCTTTCTTT
TRBV29-1,few,12,TRBJ1-1,.,CSVDRVNTEAFF,TGCAGCGTTGACAGGGTGAACACTGAAGCTTTCTTT
TRBV5-1,many,15,TRBJ2-1,.,CASSLAGRVYNEQFF,TGCGCCAGCAGCTTGGCAGGACGGGTATACAATGAGCAGTTCTTC
TRBV20-1,many,14,TRBJ2-3,.,CSAPPLRGTDTQYF,TGCAGTGCTCCCCCCCTGAGAGGCACAGATACGCAGTATTTT
TRBV4-2,few,14,TRBJ1-1,.,CASSQEGGVTEAFF,TGTGCCAGCAGCCAAGAGGGCGGAGTCACTGAAGCTTTCTTT